The clone carrying this TCR beta chain was seen a handful of times. Repertoires were generated with immunoSEQ multiplex PCR, while TCRdb's copy carries only in-frame clones and drops some. The data contain tens of thousands of clones, approximately 80% of them singletons. This entry belongs to a study of OX40 agonist ivuxolimab in advanced cancers. The CDR3 runs to 17 residues. CDR1 SGHDN and CDR2 FVKESK come from the germline V gene. Trimming removed 5 bases from V and 8 bases from J; junction bases left unmatched: 14. The sample consisted of CD4+ or CD8+ T cells sorted from blood, taken in a trial of the OX40 agonist ivuxolimab. V usage is TRBV14 and J usage is TRBJ2-1; 11 bases align to TRBD2. The receptor's source is an adult with an advanced solid tumor such as melanoma, head and neck, liver or kidney cancer. The CDR3 reads CASSKRILAGGGHEQFF. For the CDR3, the DNA is TGTGCCAGCAGCAAAAGGATCCTAGCGGGGGGCGGCCATGAGCAGTTCTTC.